The 9 T cell receptor beta chains listed next were all sequenced from one sample in a study of T-cell memory formation after mild COVID-19. TCRdb re-analysed the 5' RACE reads in MiXCR, keeping a single row per CDR3 protein. This table holds roughly 180,000 distinct CDR3 sequences, roughly 18% found once. Sequencing used PBMCs or a T cell subset sorted from them (not recorded which). These receptors were collected from a man between 18 and 35 years old who had mild COVID-19 (a few samples of this study predate the infection). Cell type and time point are not known.

This chain uses TRBV20-1 with TRBJ2-7; D gene ambiguous. The ends were cut back, 5 bases at V and 2 bases at J, with 7 bases in the middle. This CDR3 region has 11 residues. Germline lookup yields CDR1 DFQATT and CDR2 SNEGSKA (reference sequence). For the CDR3, the DNA is TGCAGTGCTCTGGAGACCTACGAGCAGTACGTC. Amino acids: CSALETYEQYV.

This chain uses TRBV29-1 with TRBJ1-1; tentative D call: TRBD1 (6 bases). Germline lookup yields CDR1 SQVTM and CDR2 ANQGSEA. V shed 7 bases and J shed 6 bases, with 12 bases lying between them. The CDR3 length is 11 residues. The DNA of the CDR3 is TGCAGCGCGGACAGACAGCCTGAAGCTTTCTTT. Translation: CSADRQPEAFF.

At least ten counts were recorded for this clonotype. V and J are TRBV4-1 and TRBJ1-1; D is perhaps TRBD1 (6 bases). In germline, CDR1 is MGHRA, CDR2 YSYEKL. The V gene lost 4 bases and the J gene lost 3 bases, with 21 bases spanning the gap. The CDR3 length is 17 residues. The CDR3 is CASSLRDKQPAYTEAFF. In DNA form, the CDR3 reads TGCGCCAGCAGCCTGCGGGACAAACAACCGGCGTACACTGAAGCTTTCTTT.

The CDR3 here is CASSLTGGALTGDVLTF. As DNA, the CDR3 is TGTGCCAGCAGCTTAACAGGGGGGGCTCTCACAGGCGACGTCCTGACTTTC. The gene calls are TRBV7-6 and TRBJ2-6; tentative D call: TRBD1 (8 bases). The CDR3 totals 17 residues. The V gene lost 2 bases and the J gene lost 11 bases, with 22 bases spanning the gap. CDR1 and CDR2 (germline): SGHVS, FNYEAQ.

The gene calls are TRBV20-1 and TRBJ1-5; D is unresolved. The CDR3 has 12 residues. From germline, CDR1 is DFQATT and CDR2 SNEGSKA (reference sequence). The V gene lost 8 bases and the J gene lost 6 bases, with 14 bases spanning the gap. DNA for the CDR3: TGCAGTCCGTGGAGGGAAGGTCAGCCCCAGCATTTT. It yields the protein CSPWREGQPQHF.

This rearrangement joins TRBV15 to TRBJ2-4; D unclear. Germline assignment: CDR1 LNHNV and CDR2 YYDKDF (reference sequence). The CDR3 has 16 residues. Between the trimmed V and J ends, which lost 3 bases and 0 bases, there was a span of 12 bases. Here the CDR3 reads CATSSLQNLAKNIQYF. In DNA, the CDR3 is TGTGCCACCAGCAGTCTACAGAATCTAGCCAAAAACATTCAGTACTTC.

The table lists this clonotype with a few counts. The chain uses TRBV7-6 and TRBJ2-5; maybe TRBD2 (6 bases). Germline lookup yields CDR1 SGHVS and CDR2 FNYEAQ. The CDR3 consists of 11 residues. V lost 5 bases and J lost 9, with 10 bases in between. CDR3 in amino acids: CASSQGLPQYF. For the CDR3, the DNA is TGTGCCAGCAGCCAGGGACTGCCCCAGTACTTC.

The V call is TRBV5-1, the J call TRBJ2-1; the D gene could be TRBD1 or TRBD2 (6 bases each). Trimming took off 0 bases at V and 10 bases at J, with 11 bases between the two ends. Germline lookup yields CDR1 SGHRS and CDR2 YFSETQ. The CDR3 sequence is 13 residues long. DNA for the CDR3: TGCGCCAGCAGCTTGGGGGGGGCCCCGGAGCAGTTCTTC. Its protein is CASSLGGAPEQFF.

This clonotype was counted between two and nine times. This chain links TRBV7-9 with TRBJ1-1; no firm D call. This CDR3 comprises 14 residues. Germline CDR1 is SEHNR and CDR2 is FQNEAQ (reference sequence). V lost 1 base to trimming and J lost 2 bases, with 8 bases between them. DNA for the CDR3: TGTGCCAGCAGCTTAGGCGCGCACAACACTGAAGCTTTCTTT. It yields the protein CASSLGAHNTEAFF.